This T cell receptor beta chain was documented in a study of CD8 T cells in ankylosing spondylitis. Study-wide points: Disease-linked clones were reportedly significantly enriched in matched ankylosing spondylitis synovial fluid.

With molecular barcodes, quantitative 5'-RACE was used to make the TCR beta libraries. MiXCR, run by TCRdb on the 5' RACE reads, gives a single entry per CDR3 protein. The data contain 310,000 or so distinct CDR3 sequences, roughly 20% of them singletons. This clonotype came up a few times. Its target is not known. This CDR3 comprises 15 residues. Germline values: CDR1 DFQATT, CDR2 SNEGSKA (reference sequence). Between the trimmed V and J ends, which lost 0 bases and 4 bases, there was a span of 12 bases. The sequencing input was blood, either unsorted or a sorted T cell fraction (not recorded which). The source of this sequence is a male donor with ankylosing spondylitis or in good health (not recorded which). V and J are TRBV20-1 and TRBJ1-4; tentative D call: TRBD1 (6 bases). The CDR3: CSARDFRDINEKLFF. CDR3 DNA: TGCAGTGCTAGAGATTTTCGGGACATTAATGAAAAACTGTTTTTT.